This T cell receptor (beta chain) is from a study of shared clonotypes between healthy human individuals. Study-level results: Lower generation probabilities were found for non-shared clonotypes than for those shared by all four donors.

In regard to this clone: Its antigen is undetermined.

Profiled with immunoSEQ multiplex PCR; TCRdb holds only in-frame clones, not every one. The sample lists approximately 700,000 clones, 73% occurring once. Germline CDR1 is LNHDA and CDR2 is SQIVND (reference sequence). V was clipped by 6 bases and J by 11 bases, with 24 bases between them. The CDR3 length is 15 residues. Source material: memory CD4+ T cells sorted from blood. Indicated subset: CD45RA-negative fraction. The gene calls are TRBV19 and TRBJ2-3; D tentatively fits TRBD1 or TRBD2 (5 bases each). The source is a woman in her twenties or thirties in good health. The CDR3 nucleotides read TGTGCCAGTAGCGATGCACTAGGGGCCCGTGGTTGGCAGTATTTT. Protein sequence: CASSDALGARGWQYF.